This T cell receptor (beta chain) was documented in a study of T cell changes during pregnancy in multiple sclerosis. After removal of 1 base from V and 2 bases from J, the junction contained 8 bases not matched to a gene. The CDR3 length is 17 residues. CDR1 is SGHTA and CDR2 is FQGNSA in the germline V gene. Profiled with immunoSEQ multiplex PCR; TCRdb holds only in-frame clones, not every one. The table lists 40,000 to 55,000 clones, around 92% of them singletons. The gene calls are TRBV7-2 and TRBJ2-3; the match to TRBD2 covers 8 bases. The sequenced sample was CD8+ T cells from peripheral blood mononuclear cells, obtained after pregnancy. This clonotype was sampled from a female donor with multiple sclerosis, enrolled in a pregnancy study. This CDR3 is CASSLEIGRGATDTQYF. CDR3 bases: TGTGCCAGCAGCTTAGAAATCGGGCGGGGGGCCACAGATACGCAGTATTTT.